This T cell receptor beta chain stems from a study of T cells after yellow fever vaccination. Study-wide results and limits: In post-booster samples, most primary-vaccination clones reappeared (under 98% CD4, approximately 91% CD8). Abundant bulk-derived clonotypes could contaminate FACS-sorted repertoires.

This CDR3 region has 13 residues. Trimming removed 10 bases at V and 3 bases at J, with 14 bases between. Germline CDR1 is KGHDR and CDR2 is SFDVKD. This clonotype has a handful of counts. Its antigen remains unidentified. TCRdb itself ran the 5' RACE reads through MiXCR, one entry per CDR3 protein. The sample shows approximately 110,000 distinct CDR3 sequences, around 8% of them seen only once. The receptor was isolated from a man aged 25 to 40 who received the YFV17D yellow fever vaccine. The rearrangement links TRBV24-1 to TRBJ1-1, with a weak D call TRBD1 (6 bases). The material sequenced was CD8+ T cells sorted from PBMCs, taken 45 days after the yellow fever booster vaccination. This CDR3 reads CATTGGRDTEAFF. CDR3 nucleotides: TGTGCCACTACGGGGGGGCGGGACACTGAAGCTTTCTTT.